These T cell receptor beta chains were read from a single sample in a study of blood T cell repertoires in COVID-19. Produced via immunoSEQ multiplex PCR; TCRdb's table is partial and in-frame only. The data hold around 91,000 clones, with 85% observed a single time. Sample: peripheral blood. The receptors derive from a man at least 80 years old with acute or convalescent COVID-19. The CDR3 runs from the conserved cysteine through the conserved F or W. The order of the fields is D gene, clone size, V gene, J gene, CDR3 DNA, CDR3 protein. The D gene is left open where the match is weak. Size is stated for part of the rows, as once, few or many counts, or as a class when the clone is expanded.

>NA|NA|TRBV9|TRBJ1-3
TGTGCCAGCAGCCCAACCCCGGTCTCTGGAAACACCATATATTTT
CASSPTPVSGNTIYF
>NA|NA|TRBV5-5|TRBJ1-1
TGTGCCAGCAGGCAACAGCTGTTCACTGAAGCTTTCTTT
CASRQQLFTEAFF
>TRBD1|NA|TRBV7-9|TRBJ2-7
TGTGCCAGCAGCTTCCCGGGACAGGCGGCGCCCTACGAGCAGTACTTC
CASSFPGQAAPYEQYF
>NA|few|TRBV7-5|TRBJ1-5
TGTGCCAGAAGCCCCCCGGACAGGTTTCCCAATCAGCCCCAGCATTTT
CARSPPDRFPNQPQHF
>NA|NA|TRBV28|TRBJ1-6
TGTGCCAGCAGTCCGGACACGAGCTCCTATAATTCACCCCTCCACTTT
CASSPDTSSYNSPLHF
>NA|NA|TRBV7-8|TRBJ2-3
TGTGCCAGCAGCTTAAATCTGCGGTTGGCAGATACGCAGTATTTT
CASSLNLRLADTQYF
>TRBD2|once|TRBV27|TRBJ2-3
TGTGCCAGCGTTTCCCGATTAGCGGGAGCGGTAGATACGCAGTATTTT
CASVSRLAGAVDTQYF
>NA|once|TRBV14|TRBJ2-7
TGTGCCAGCAGCCTCCTATGGGAGCAGTACTTC
CASSLLWEQYF
>NA|NA|TRBV7-8|TRBJ2-3
TGTGCCAGCAGCCGACTTATAGCAGATACGCAGTATTTT
CASSRLIADTQYF
>NA|NA|TRBV30|TRBJ2-1
TGTGCCTGGAGCGGGGGACAGAGCTCCTACAATGAGCAGTTCTTC
CAWSGGQSSYNEQFF
>TRBD1|NA|TRBV7-9|TRBJ2-5
TGTGCCAGCAGCATCTGGACAGGGGAAGAGACCCAGTACTTC
CASSIWTGEETQYF
>NA|NA|TRBV7-8|TRBJ1-1
TGTGCCAGCAGCTCCCAGGGTGACACTGAAGCTTTCTTT
CASSSQGDTEAFF
>TRBD1|NA|TRBV5-1|TRBJ2-2
TGCGCCAGCAGTCCCGGGACAGGTCACACCGGGGAGCTGTTTTTT
CASSPGTGHTGELFF
>NA|NA|TRBV6-5|TRBJ2-2
TGTGCCAGCAGTTACCCGGAGCAGGGCACCGGGGAGCTGTTTTTT
CASSYPEQGTGELFF
>NA|NA|TRBV7-8|TRBJ1-2
TGTGCCAGCAGCCCCGAGACAGGCGCGAACTATGGCTACACCTTC
CASSPETGANYGYTF
>NA|once|TRBV28|TRBJ2-3
TGTGCCAGCACCGCGAGCCTGTCAGATACGCAGTATTTT
CASTASLSDTQYF
>NA|once|TRBV28|TRBJ1-5
TGTGCCAGCAGTTTGAGCGGGGAGCCCCAGCATTTT
CASSLSGEPQHF
>NA|once|TRBV6-5|TRBJ2-7
TGTGCCAGCAGTCACTCCTACGAGCAGTACTTC
CASSHSYEQYF
>TRBD2|many|TRBV3-1/TRBV3-2|TRBJ2-7
TGTGCCAGCAGCCAAGTGGCTAGCGGGATGTACGAGCAGTACTTC
CASSQVASGMYEQYF
>TRBD2|NA|TRBV7-6|TRBJ2-1
TGTGCCAGCAGCTTAGTTAGCGGGAGCCACAATGAGCAGTTCTTC
CASSLVSGSHNEQFF
>NA|NA|TRBV20-1|TRBJ2-5
TGCAGTGCTTGGACAGCAGAGACCCAGTACTTC
CSAWTAETQYF
>NA|NA|TRBV19|TRBJ1-2
TGTGCCAGTAGGGAAGGGGCAGGGCCGTACTATGGCTACACCTTC
CASREGAGPYYGYTF
>TRBD1|NA|TRBV27|TRBJ2-3
TGTGCCAGCAGGCCCCGGGACAGGGTGGTTGATACGCAGTATTTT
CASRPRDRVVDTQYF
>NA|NA|TRBV28|TRBJ2-7
TGTGCCAGCAGTGAACAGGGCAGGGAGCAGTACTTC
CASSEQGREQYF
>TRBD2|few|TRBV18|TRBJ2-7
TGTGCCAGCTCACCACTGTCTAGCGGGCAAATCTACGAGCAGTACTTC
CASSPLSSGQIYEQYF
>TRBD1|NA|TRBV7-2|TRBJ1-2
TGTGCCAGCAGTCCGGGACAGCCGGCCGACAGCTATGGCTACACCTTC
CASSPGQPADSYGYTF
>TRBD1|NA|TRBV5-1|TRBJ2-5
TGCGCCAGCAGAGAGGGGGCTGGAGAGACCCAGTACTTC
CASREGAGETQYF
>NA|NA|TRBV6-1|TRBJ2-3
TGTGCCAGCAGTGAAGACGGGGGTAGCACAGATACGCAGTATTTT
CASSEDGGSTDTQYF
>NA|NA|TRBV7-9|TRBJ2-3
TGTGCCAGCAGCTCTAATGCGTATTTT
CASSSNAYF
>NA|NA|TRBV14|TRBJ2-2
TGTGCCAGCAGCCAACAGGGAGGCACCGGGGAGCTGTTTTTT
CASSQQGGTGELFF
>TRBD2|NA|TRBV5-1|TRBJ2-2
TGCGCCAGCAGCCGGACTAGCGGGGGAACCGGGGAGCTGTTTTTT
CASSRTSGGTGELFF
>TRBD1|NA|TRBV3-1/TRBV3-2|TRBJ1-5
TGTGCCAGCAGCCAGACAGGGGGCAGACAGCCCCAGCATTTT
CASSQTGGRQPQHF
>NA|NA|TRBV15|TRBJ2-1
TGTGCCACCAGCAGAGAAATCGGGAGCTACAATGAGCAGTTCTTC
CATSREIGSYNEQFF
>NA|NA|TRBV20-1|TRBJ2-1
TGCAGTGCTTACACCTACAATGAGCAGTTCTTC
CSAYTYNEQFF
>NA|NA|TRBV6-5|TRBJ2-5
TGTGCCAGCAGTTGGAGTCAGCAAGAGACCCAGTACTTC
CASSWSQQETQYF
>NA|NA|TRBV29-1|TRBJ1-4
TGCAGCGTGGACATGAATGAAAAACTGTTTTTT
CSVDMNEKLFF
>TRBD1|NA|TRBV3-1/TRBV3-2|TRBJ1-3
TGTGCCAGCAGCCATAGGACAGGGTCGGGAAACACCATATATTTT
CASSHRTGSGNTIYF
>TRBD1|NA|TRBV28|TRBJ1-1
TGTGCCAGCAGTTGGGGGGACAGGAACACTGAAGCTTTCTTT
CASSWGDRNTEAFF
>NA|NA|TRBV6-5|TRBJ1-6
TGTGCCAGCAGCGGGGGGACCTATAATTCACCCCTCCACTTT
CASSGGTYNSPLHF
>NA|NA|TRBV5-6|TRBJ2-5
TGTGCCAGCACCCCGGGGGTTGGAGAGACCCAGTACTTC
CASTPGVGETQYF
>NA|once|TRBV6-5|TRBJ2-7
TGTGCCAGCAGTTACCTCGGGATACGGAGCTACGAGCAGTACTTC
CASSYLGIRSYEQYF
>NA|NA|TRBV7-2|TRBJ2-7
TGTGCCAGCAGCTCCGGAGCCTACGAGCAGTACTTC
CASSSGAYEQYF
>NA|NA|TRBV28|TRBJ1-2
TGTGCCAGCAGGCAGACAGGCCTTAACTATGGCTACACCTTC
CASRQTGLNYGYTF